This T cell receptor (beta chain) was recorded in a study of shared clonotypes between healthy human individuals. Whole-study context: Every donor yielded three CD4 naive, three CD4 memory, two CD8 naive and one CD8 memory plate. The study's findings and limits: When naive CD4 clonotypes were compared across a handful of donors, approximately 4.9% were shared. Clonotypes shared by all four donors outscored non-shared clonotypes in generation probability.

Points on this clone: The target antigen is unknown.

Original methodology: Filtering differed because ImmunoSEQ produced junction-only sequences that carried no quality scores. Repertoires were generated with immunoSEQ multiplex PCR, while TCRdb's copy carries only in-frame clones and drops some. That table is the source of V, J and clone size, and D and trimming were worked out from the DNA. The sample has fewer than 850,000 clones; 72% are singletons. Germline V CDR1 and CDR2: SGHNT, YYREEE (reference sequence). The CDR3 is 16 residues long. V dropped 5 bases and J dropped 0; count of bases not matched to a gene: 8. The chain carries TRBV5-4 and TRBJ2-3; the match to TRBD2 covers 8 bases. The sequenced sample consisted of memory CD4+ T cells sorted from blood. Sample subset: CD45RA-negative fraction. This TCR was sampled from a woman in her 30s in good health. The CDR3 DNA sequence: TGTGCCAGCAGAAAAACTAGCGGAGTCAGCACAGATACGCAGTATTTT. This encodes CASRKTSGVSTDTQYF.